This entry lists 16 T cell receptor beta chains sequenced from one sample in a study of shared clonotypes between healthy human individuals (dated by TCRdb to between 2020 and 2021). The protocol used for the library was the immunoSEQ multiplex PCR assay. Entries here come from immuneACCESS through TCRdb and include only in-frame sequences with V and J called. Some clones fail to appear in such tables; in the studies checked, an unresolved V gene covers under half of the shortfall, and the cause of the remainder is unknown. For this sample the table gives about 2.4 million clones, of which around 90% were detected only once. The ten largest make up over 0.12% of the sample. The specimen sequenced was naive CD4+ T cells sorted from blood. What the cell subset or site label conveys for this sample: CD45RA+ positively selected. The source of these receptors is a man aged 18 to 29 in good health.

The CDR3 DNA is TGTGCCAGCCAAACTCCGGGACTAGCGGGAGGGGGACCAGATACGCAGTATTTT. Translation gives CASQTPGLAGGGPDTQYF. The chain joins TRBV2 to TRBJ2-3, with 16 bases fitting TRBD2. CDR1 SNHLY and CDR2 FYNNEI come from the germline V gene. The CDR3 spans 18 residues. Trimming at V came to 8 bases and at J to 4 bases, leaving 12 bases not matched to a gene.

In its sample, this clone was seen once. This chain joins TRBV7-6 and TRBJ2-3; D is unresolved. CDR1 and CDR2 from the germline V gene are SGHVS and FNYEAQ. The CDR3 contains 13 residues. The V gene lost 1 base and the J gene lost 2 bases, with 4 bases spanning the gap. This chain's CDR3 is CASSLGPTDTQYF. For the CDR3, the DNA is TGTGCCAGCAGCTTAGGCCCCACAGATACGCAGTATTTT.

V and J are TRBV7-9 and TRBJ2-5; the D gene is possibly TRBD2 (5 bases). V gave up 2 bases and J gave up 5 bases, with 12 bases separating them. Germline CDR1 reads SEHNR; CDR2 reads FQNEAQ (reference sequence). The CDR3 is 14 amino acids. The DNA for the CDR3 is TGTGCCAGCAGCTTAACCCGGGATTGGGAGACCCAGTACTTC. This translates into CASSLTRDWETQYF.

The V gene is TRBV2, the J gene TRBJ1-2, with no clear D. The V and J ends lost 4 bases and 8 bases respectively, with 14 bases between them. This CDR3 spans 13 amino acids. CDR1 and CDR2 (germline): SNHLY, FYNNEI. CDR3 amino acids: CASSGGIVGGYTF. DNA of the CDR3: TGTGCCAGCAGTGGTGGGATAGTCGGGGGCTACACCTTC.

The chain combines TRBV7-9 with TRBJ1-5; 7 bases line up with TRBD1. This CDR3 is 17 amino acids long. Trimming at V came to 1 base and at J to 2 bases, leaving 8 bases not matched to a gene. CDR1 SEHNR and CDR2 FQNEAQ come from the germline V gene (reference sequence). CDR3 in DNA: TGTGCCAGCAGCTTAGGACAGGGACCTAGCGGCAATCAGCCCCAGCATTTT. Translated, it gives CASSLGQGPSGNQPQHF. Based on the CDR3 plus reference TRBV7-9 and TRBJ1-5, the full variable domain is DTGVSQNPRHKITKRGQNVTFRCDPISEHNRLYWYRQTLGQGPEFLTYFQNEAQLEKSRLLSDRFSAERPKGSFSTLEIQRTEQGDSAMYLCASSLGQGPSGNQPQHFGDGTRLSIL.

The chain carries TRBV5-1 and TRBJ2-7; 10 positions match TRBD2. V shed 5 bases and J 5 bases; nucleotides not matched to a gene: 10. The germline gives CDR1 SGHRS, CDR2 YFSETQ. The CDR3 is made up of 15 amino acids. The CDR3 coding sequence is TGCGCCAGCAGAACCAGCGGGAGGGCGATCGACGAGCAGTACTTC. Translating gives CASRTSGRAIDEQYF.

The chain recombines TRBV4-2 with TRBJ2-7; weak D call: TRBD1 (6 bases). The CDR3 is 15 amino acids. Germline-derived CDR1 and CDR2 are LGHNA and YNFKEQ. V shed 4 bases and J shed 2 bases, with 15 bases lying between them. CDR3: CASSLGQLQTYEQYF. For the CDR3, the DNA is TGTGCCAGCAGCCTAGGACAGCTCCAGACCTACGAGCAGTACTTC.

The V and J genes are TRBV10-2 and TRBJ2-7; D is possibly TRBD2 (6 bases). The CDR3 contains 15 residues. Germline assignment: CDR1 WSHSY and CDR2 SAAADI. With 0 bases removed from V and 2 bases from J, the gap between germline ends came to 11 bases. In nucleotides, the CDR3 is TGCGCCAGCAGTGAGTCCCTAGCGCAGGCCTACGAGCAGTACTTC. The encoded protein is CASSESLAQAYEQYF.

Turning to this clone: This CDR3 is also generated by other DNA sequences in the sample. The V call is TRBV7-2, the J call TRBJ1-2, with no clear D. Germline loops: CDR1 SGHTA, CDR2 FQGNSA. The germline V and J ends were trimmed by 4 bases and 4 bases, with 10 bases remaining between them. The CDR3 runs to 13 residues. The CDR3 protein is CASSSGGGYGYTF. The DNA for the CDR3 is TGTGCCAGCAGCTCGGGCGGCGGCTATGGCTACACCTTC.

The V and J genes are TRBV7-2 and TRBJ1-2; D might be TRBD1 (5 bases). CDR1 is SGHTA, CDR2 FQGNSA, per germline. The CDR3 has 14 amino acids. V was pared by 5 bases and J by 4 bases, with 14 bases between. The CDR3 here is CASSRTDSLYGYTF. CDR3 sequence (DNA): TGTGCCAGCAGCCGGACCGACAGCCTCTATGGCTACACCTTC. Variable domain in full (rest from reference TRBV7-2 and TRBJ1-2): GAGVSQSPSNKVTEKGKDVELRCDPISGHTALYWYRQSLGQGLEFLIYFQGNSAPDKSGLPSDRFSAERTGGSVSTLTIQRTQQEDSAVYLCASSRTDSLYGYTFGSGTRLTVV.

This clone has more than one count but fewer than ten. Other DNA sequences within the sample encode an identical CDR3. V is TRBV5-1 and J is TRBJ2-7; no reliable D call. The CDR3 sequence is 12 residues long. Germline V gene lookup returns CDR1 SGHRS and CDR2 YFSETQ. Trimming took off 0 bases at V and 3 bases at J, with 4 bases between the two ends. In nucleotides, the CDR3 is TGCGCCAGCAGCTTGGATGACTACGAGCAGTACTTC. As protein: CASSLDDYEQYF.

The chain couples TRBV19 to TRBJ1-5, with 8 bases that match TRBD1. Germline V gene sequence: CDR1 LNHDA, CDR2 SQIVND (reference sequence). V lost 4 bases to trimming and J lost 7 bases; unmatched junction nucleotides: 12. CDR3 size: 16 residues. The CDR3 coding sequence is TGTGCCAGTAGTAACCCCTGGGCAGGGGGCCAACAGCCCCAGCATTTT. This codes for CASSNPWAGGQQPQHF.

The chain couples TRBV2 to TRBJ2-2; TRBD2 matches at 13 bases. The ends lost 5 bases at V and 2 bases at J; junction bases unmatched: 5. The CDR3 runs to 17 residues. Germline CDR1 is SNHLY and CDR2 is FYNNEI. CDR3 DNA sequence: TGTGCCAGCAGTACTCGGACTAGCGGGGGCAACACCGGGGAGCTGTTTTTT. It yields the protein CASSTRTSGGNTGELFF.

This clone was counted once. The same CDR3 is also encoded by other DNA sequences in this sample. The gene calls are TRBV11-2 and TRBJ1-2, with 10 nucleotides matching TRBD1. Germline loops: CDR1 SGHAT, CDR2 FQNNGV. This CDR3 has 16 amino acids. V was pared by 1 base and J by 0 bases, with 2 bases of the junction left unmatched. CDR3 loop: CASSLVGTGANYGYTF. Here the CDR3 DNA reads TGTGCCAGCAGCTTAGTAGGGACAGGGGCTAACTATGGCTACACCTTC.

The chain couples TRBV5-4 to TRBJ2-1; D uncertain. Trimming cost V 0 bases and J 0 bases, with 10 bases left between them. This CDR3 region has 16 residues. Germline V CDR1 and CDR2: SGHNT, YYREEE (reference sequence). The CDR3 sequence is CASSLGRPSSYNEQFF. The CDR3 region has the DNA TGTGCCAGCAGCTTGGGTCGCCCTAGCTCCTACAATGAGCAGTTCTTC.

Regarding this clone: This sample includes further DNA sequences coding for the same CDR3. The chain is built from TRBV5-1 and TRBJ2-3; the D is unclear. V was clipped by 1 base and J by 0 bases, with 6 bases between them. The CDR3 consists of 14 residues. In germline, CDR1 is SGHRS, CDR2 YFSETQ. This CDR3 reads CASSLRLSTDTQYF. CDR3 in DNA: TGCGCCAGCAGCTTGAGGTTAAGCACAGATACGCAGTATTTT.